One and the same sample provided the 13 T cell receptor beta chains below, sequenced in a study of blood T cell repertoires in COVID-19. Repertoires were generated with immunoSEQ multiplex PCR, while TCRdb's copy carries only in-frame clones and drops some. The data show some 190,000 clones, around 80% seen once. Specimen: peripheral blood. The receptors originated from a woman older than 75 with COVID-19, enrolled during active disease.

The gene calls are TRBV14 and TRBJ2-2; 7 positions match TRBD1. The V and J ends lost 4 bases and 3 bases, in that order; junction bases with no gene match: 2. CDR3 length: 14 residues. CDR1 SGHDN and CDR2 FVKESK come from the germline V gene. CDR3 sequence: CASSLGGYTGELFF. The CDR3 bases are TGTGCCAGCAGCCTAGGGGGCTACACCGGGGAGCTGTTTTTT.

V and J are TRBV6-5 and TRBJ1-4; D remains unclear. CDR3 length equals 11 residues. Trimming pared 5 bases from V and 7 bases from J, leaving 5 bases between. Germline CDR1 is MNHEY and CDR2 is SVGAGI. Here the CDR3 reads CASSHGEKLFF. For the CDR3, the DNA is TGTGCCAGCAGTCACGGTGAAAAACTGTTTTTT.

This clone was seen at least ten times. The chain is built from TRBV29-1 and TRBJ2-2; 8 nucleotides agree with TRBD1. Germline V lookup: CDR1 SQVTM, CDR2 ANQGSEA. V trimming: 6 bases; J trimming: 1 base; junction bases outside the gene matches: 7. The CDR3 totals 15 residues. CDR3 bases: TGCAGCGTGAAAAGAGGGACAGGGAACACCGGGGAGCTGTTTTTT. This gives the protein CSVKRGTGNTGELFF.

This clone was seen a single time. This chain joins TRBV5-4 and TRBJ2-1, with a tentative D call TRBD1 (6 bases). The CDR3 loop spans 15 amino acids. V shed 1 base and J shed 6 bases, with 14 bases lying between them. CDR1 and CDR2 (germline): SGHNT, YYREEE (reference sequence). CDR3: CASSLNGQGFNEQFF. In DNA, the CDR3 is TGTGCCAGCAGCTTGAATGGGCAGGGGTTCAATGAGCAGTTCTTC.

This chain joins TRBV11-3 and TRBJ2-1, with D perhaps TRBD1 (5 bases). The CDR3 runs to 15 residues. Trimming pared 2 bases from V and 6 bases from J, leaving 14 bases between. CDR1 is SGHNT, CDR2 YENEEA, per germline. CDR3 sequence reads: CASSLRGRSSNEQFF. In DNA form, the CDR3 reads TGTGCCAGCAGCTTAAGGGGCCGTTCGAGCAATGAGCAGTTCTTC.

The chain couples TRBV9 to TRBJ2-5; 10 bases map to TRBD1. V lost 5 bases, J lost 2 bases, and 3 bases stayed unmatched. This CDR3 has 14 amino acids. The germline CDR1 and CDR2 sequences are SGDLS and YYNGEE. DNA of the CDR3: TGTGCCAGCAGTCGGGACAGGGGACAAGAGACCCAGTACTTC. The encoded protein is CASSRDRGQETQYF.

CDR3 region: CASTGGGETQYF. In DNA, the CDR3 is TGCGCCAGCACGGGGGGCGGGGAGACCCAGTACTTC. The chain has TRBV5-1 and TRBJ2-5, with D perhaps matching TRBD2 (7 bases). Germline CDR1 is SGHRS and CDR2 is YFSETQ. The V end was cut by 6 bases, the J end by 5 bases, with 11 bases between. This CDR3 has 12 amino acids.

The chain couples TRBV3-1 (or the pseudogene TRBV3-2) to TRBJ1-2; D ambiguous. The CDR3 loop spans 13 amino acids. The germline V gene encodes CDR1 LGHDT and CDR2 YNNKEL (reference sequence). The V end lost 1 base, the J end lost 14 bases, and 17 bases lay between the germline ends. Written as DNA, the CDR3 is TGTGCCAGCAGCCAAGGAGAAACCGTGGGCCTAACCTTC. Encoded protein: CASSQGETVGLTF.

The gene calls are TRBV12-3 or TRBV12-4 and TRBJ2-2; possible D gene TRBD2, 5 bases. The CDR3 consists of 13 residues. The germline V and J ends were trimmed by 6 bases and 4 bases, with 9 bases remaining between them. CDR3 loop: CASRAGGTGELFF. The CDR3 region has the DNA TGTGCCAGCAGGGCGGGTGGCACCGGGGAGCTGTTTTTT.

The chain employs TRBV5-1 and TRBJ2-1; the match to TRBD1 covers 7 bases. Germline V lookup: CDR1 SGHRS, CDR2 YFSETQ. This CDR3 is built from 15 residues. V gave up 3 bases and J gave up 4 bases; unmatched junction bases: 7. CDR3 in amino acids: CASSSQQGSYNEQFF. CDR3 sequence (DNA): TGCGCCAGCAGCTCACAACAGGGGTCGTACAATGAGCAGTTCTTC. The complete variable domain, with remaining parts taken from reference TRBV5-1 and TRBJ2-1, reads KAGVTQTPRYLIKTRGQQVTLSCSPISGHRSVSWYQQTPGQGLQFLFEYFSETQRNKGNFPGRFSGRQFSNSRSEMNVSTLELGDSALYLCASSSQQGSYNEQFFGPGTRLTVL.

The chain recombines TRBV5-8 with TRBJ1-1; 7 nucleotides match TRBD1. V gave up 4 bases and J gave up 8 bases; unmatched junction bases: 20. This CDR3 is built from 17 residues. Germline assignment: CDR1 SGHTS and CDR2 YDEGEE. CDR3 coding DNA: TGTGCCAGCAGCAGTTTAAAAGGGATAGGGGACAGACCCGAAGCTTTCTTT. It specifies CASSSLKGIGDRPEAFF.

The gene calls are TRBV5-1 and TRBJ2-7; weak D call: TRBD1 (6 bases). The V gene lost 7 bases and the J gene lost 3 bases, with 17 bases spanning the gap. CDR3 length equals 14 residues. Germline CDR1 is SGHRS and CDR2 is YFSETQ. CDR3 in DNA: TGCGCCAGCGGGCTCCTGCAGGGGCACTACGAGCAGTACTTC. This gives the protein CASGLLQGHYEQYF.

This chain joins TRBV9 and TRBJ2-1, with 13 bases lining up with TRBD2. Germline trimming cut 3 bases from V and 7 bases from J; bases unmatched to any gene: 16. Germline-derived CDR1 and CDR2 are SGDLS and YYNGEE. This CDR3 has 19 residues. The CDR3 here is CASSAAHSLTSGRSNEQFF. CDR3 DNA: TGTGCCAGCAGCGCAGCCCATTCTTTGACTAGCGGGAGGAGTAATGAGCAGTTCTTC.